This T cell receptor (beta chain) stems from a study of T cell repertoires in cytomegalovirus infection. On the study more broadly: CMV epitopes in the study were HLA-C-restricted (recently identified) and HLA-B-restricted (well studied).

This clonotype has ten or more counts. Its antigen is not known. Each CDR3 protein is one row after TCRdb ran MiXCR on the reads. The sample contains 830,000 or so distinct CDR3 sequences, around a third of which appear only once. CDR1 and CDR2 from the germline V gene are SGHVS and FNYEAQ. After removal of 4 bases from V and 1 base from J, the junction contained 3 bases not matched to a gene. This CDR3 spans 16 amino acids. Specimen: cultured CD8+ T cells from PBMCs, collected from culture after CMV antigen stimulation. The sequence came from a human donor in good health (CMV status not recorded). Some clones in this sample may be carry-over from other donors' samples. V gene TRBV7-6 combines with J gene TRBJ2-2; 10 nucleotides align to TRBD1. CDR3 protein: CASSSGQGGNTGELFF. The CDR3 nucleotides read TGTGCCAGCAGCTCCGGACAGGGGGGGAACACCGGGGAGCTGTTTTTT. The whole variable domain, remainder taken from reference TRBV7-6 and TRBJ2-2, is GAGVSQSPRYKVTKRGQDVALRCDPISGHVSLYWYRQALGQGPEFLTYFNYEAQQDKSGLPNDRFSAERPEGSISTLTIQRTEQRDSAMYRCASSSGQGGNTGELFFGEGSRLTVL.